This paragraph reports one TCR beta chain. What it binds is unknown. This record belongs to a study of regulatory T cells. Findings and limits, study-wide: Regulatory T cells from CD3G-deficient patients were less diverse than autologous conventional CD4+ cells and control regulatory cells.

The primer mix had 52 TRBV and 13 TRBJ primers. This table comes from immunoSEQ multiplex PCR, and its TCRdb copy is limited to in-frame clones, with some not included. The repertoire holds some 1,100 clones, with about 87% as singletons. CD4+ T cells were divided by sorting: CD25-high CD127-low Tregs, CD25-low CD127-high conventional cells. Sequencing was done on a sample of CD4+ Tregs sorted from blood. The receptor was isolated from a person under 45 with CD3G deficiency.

The DNA of the CDR3 is TGTGCCAGCTCCAGCGGGTTTAGGAGGGACACTGAAGCTTTCTTT. Protein: CASSSGFRRDTEAFF. The chain joins TRBV27 to TRBJ1-1; D ambiguous. Germline V gene sequence: CDR1 MNHEY, CDR2 SMNVEV (reference sequence). V was shortened by 8 bases and J by 3 bases, with 19 bases between the two germline ends. CDR3 size: 15 residues.